This T cell receptor beta chain was recovered during a study of T-cell reconstitution after alpha-beta-depleted transplantation in children (dated by TCRdb to the mid-2010s). A note on the overall study: Using TCR repertoire profiling, the study followed T-cell immune reconstitution in a quantitative way in children after TCRalphabeta/CD19-depleted allogeneic hematopoietic cell transplantation.

The CDR3 has 12 amino acids, counting the end cysteine and phenylalanine. Of all the DNA, just the CDR3 is kept, 36 bases in frame from base 1. Trimming at the junction amounts to 7 bases on V and 5 bases on J, and the germline ends lie 14 bases apart. CDR1 and CDR2 were assigned from the germline V gene as SQVTM and ANQGSEA. The library was generated by PCR. Sequenced on an Illumina HiSeq 2500. TCR libraries were prepared with molecular barcoding, using unique molecular identifiers to normalize TCRbeta repertoire quantification. In-frame beta chains were kept once TCRdb had trimmed the public reads at Q25 with fastp and called clones with MiXCR. Rows are unified per CDR3 protein, each entry keeping the most common DNA and genes. The sample yields more than 7,500 distinct CDR3 sequences; 14% were counted once. Clones ranked in the top ten supply approximately 50% of the sample. Beyond this particular receptor, the publication reports: Apparently early alphabetaT-cell count recovery about two months after transplant reportedly relied on only several hundred rapidly expanded clones derived from non-depleted graft cells. In some patients, the high TCRbeta diversity seen at day 60 was put down to recipient T cells and intrathymic progenitors that had survived conditioning. The frequencies of hyperexpanded clones fell over the following months, and after one year, T-cell counts and TCRbeta diversity were mostly attributed to newly produced T cells.

The sample's time point label is to be understood as: day 60 (about 2 months) after transplantation. The treatment or condition label on this specimen signifies: allogeneic hematopoietic cell transplantation with graft depleted of TCRalphabeta T cells and CD19 B cells. Transplant recipients were children who received TCRalphabeta/CD19-depleted allogeneic hematopoietic cell grafts. This clonotype showed up many times. The clone's antigen remains unknown. Within one base of it there is no much larger clone, and no base qualities were kept. The source was PBMCs, mostly from graft donor cells, collected 60 days after TCRalphabeta/CD19-depleted stem cell transplant. The clonotype comes from a male patient between 10 and 17 years old who had a stem cell transplant for acute lymphoblastic leukemia, so the T cells may come from the graft donor. Recombination joined TRBV29-1 with TRBJ1-2, with the D gene not clear enough to name. The CDR3 region has the sequence CSAEGTEYGYTF. The DNA is TGCAGCGCTGAGGGAACGGAGTATGGCTACACCTTC.